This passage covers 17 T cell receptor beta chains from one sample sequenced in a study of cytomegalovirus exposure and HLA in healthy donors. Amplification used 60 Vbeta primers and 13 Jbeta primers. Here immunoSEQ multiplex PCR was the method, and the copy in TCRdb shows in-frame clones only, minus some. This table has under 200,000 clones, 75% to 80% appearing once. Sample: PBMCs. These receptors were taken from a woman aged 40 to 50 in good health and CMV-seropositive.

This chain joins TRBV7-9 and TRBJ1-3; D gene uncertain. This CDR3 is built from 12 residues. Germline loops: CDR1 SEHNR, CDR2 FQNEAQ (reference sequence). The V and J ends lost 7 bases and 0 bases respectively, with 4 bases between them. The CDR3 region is CASISSGNTIYF. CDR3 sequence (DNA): TGTGCCAGCATCTCCTCTGGAAACACCATATATTTT. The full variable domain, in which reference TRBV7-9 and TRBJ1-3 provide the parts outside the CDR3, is DTGVSQNPRHKITKRGQNVTFRCDPISEHNRLYWYRQTLGQGPEFLTYFQNEAQLEKSRLLSDRFSAERPKGSFSTLEIQRTEQGDSAMYLCASISSGNTIYFGEGSWLTVV.

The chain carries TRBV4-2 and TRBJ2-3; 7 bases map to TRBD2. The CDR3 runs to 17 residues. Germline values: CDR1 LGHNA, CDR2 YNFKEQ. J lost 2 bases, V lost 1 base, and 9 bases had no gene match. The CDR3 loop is CASSQVGTIPNTDTQYF. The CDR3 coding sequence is TGTGCCAGCAGCCAAGTGGGGACTATTCCTAACACAGATACGCAGTATTTT.

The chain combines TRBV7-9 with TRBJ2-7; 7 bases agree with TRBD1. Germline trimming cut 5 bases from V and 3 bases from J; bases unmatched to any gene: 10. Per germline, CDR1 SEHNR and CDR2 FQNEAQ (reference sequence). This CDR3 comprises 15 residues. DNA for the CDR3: TGTGCCAGCAGCAGAGAGGGACAGCAAAACTACGAGCAGTACTTC. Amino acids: CASSREGQQNYEQYF. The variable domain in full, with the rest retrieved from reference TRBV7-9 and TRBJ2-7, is DTGVSQNPRHKITKRGQNVTFRCDPISEHNRLYWYRQTLGQGPEFLTYFQNEAQLEKSRLLSDRFSAERPKGSFSTLEIQRTEQGDSAMYLCASSREGQQNYEQYFGPGTRLTVT.

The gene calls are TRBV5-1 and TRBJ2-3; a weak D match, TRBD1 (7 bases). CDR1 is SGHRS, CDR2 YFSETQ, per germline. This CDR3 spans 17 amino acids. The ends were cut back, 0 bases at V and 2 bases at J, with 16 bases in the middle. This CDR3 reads CASSLGPTGEDTDTQYF. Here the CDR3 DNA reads TGCGCCAGCAGCTTGGGACCCACAGGGGAGGACACAGATACGCAGTATTTT.

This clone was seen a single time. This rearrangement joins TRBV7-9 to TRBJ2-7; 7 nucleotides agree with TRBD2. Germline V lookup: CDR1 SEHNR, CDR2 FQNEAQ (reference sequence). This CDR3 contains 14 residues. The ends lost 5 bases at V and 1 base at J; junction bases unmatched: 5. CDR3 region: CASSPGTISYEQYF. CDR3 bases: TGTGCCAGCAGCCCGGGGACTATTTCCTACGAGCAGTACTTC. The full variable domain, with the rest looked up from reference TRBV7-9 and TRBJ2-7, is DTGVSQNPRHKITKRGQNVTFRCDPISEHNRLYWYRQTLGQGPEFLTYFQNEAQLEKSRLLSDRFSAERPKGSFSTLEIQRTEQGDSAMYLCASSPGTISYEQYFGPGTRLTVT.

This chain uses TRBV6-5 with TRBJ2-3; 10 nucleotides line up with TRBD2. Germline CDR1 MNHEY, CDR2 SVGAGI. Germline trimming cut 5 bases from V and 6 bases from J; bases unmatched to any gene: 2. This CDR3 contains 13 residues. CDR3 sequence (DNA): TGTGCCAGCAGTCGTAGCGGGAGGGATACGCAGTATTTT. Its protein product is CASSRSGRDTQYF.

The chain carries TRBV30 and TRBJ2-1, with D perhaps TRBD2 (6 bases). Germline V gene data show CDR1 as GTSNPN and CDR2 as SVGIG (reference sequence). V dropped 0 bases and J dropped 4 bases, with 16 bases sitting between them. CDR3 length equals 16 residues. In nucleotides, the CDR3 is TGTGCCTGGAGTGTACAGCGGGCAGGTACTTACAATGAGCAGTTCTTC. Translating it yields CAWSVQRAGTYNEQFF.

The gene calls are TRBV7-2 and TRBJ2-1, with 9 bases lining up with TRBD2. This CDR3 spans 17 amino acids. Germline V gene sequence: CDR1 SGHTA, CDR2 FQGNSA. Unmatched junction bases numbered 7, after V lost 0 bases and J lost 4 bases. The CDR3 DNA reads TGTGCCAGCAGCTTAGCTTCGACTAGCGGTGCATACAATGAGCAGTTCTTC. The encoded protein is CASSLASTSGAYNEQFF.

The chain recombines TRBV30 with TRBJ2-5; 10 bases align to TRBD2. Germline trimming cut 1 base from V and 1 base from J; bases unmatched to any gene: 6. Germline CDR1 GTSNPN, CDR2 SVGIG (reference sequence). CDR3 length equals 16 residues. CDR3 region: CAWSGPLAGAQETQYF. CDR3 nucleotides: TGTGCCTGGAGTGGGCCCCTAGCGGGAGCCCAAGAGACCCAGTACTTC. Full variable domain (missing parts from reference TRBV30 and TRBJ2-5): SQTIHQWPATLVQPVGSPLSLECTVEGTSNPNLYWYRQAAGRGLQLLFYSVGIGQISSEVPQNLSASRPQDRQFILSSKKLLLSDSGFYLCAWSGPLAGAQETQYFGPGTRLLVL.

The CDR3 DNA reads as TGTGCCAGCAGTCCCGGGACAGGGTATGGCTACACCTTC. It specifies CASSPGTGYGYTF. The rearrangement joins TRBV6-5 to TRBJ1-2; the match to TRBD1 covers 9 bases. CDR3 length equals 13 residues. Germline loops: CDR1 MNHEY, CDR2 SVGAGI. Trimming cost V 5 bases and J 5 bases; bases outside gene matches: 3.

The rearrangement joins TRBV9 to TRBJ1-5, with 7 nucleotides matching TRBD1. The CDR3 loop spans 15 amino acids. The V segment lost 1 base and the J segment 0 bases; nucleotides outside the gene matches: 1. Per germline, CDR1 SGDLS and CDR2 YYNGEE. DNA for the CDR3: TGTGCCAGCAGCGTATCAGGGGGTAGCAATCAGCCCCAGCATTTT. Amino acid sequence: CASSVSGGSNQPQHF.

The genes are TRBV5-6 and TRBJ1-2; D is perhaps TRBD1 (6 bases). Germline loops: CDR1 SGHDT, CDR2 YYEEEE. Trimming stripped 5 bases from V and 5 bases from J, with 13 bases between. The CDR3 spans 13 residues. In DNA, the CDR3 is TGTGCCAGCAGTAGGGGGGGGCCATATGGCTACACCTTC. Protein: CASSRGGPYGYTF.

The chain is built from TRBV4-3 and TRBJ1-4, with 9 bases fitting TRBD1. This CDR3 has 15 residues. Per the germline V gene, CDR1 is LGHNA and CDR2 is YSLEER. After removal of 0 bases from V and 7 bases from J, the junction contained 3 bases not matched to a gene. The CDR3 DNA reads TGCGCCAGCAGCCAAGAGGGGACAGGGTTTGAAAAACTGTTTTTT. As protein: CASSQEGTGFEKLFF.

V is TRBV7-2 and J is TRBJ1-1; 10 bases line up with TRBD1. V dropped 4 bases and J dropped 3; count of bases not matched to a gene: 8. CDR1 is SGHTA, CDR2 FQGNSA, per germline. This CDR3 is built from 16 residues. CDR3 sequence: CASSSRTGGIYTEAFF. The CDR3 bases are TGTGCCAGCAGCTCCAGGACAGGGGGGATATACACTGAAGCTTTCTTT. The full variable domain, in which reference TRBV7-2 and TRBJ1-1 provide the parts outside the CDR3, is GAGVSQSPSNKVTEKGKDVELRCDPISGHTALYWYRQSLGQGLEFLIYFQGNSAPDKSGLPSDRFSAERTGGSVSTLTIQRTQQEDSAVYLCASSSRTGGIYTEAFFGQGTRLTVV.

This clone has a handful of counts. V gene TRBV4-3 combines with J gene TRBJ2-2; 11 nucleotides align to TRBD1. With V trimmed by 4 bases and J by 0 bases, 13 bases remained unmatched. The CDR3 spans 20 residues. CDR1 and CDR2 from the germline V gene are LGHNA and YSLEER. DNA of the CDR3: TGCGCCAGCAGCCTCCGGCCCAGGACAGGGGGCGGTTCGAACACCGGGGAGCTGTTTTTT. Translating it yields CASSLRPRTGGGSNTGELFF.

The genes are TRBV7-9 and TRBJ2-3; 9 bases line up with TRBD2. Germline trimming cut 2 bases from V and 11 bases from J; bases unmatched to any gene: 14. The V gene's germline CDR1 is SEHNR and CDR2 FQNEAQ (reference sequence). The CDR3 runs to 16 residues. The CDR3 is CASSLSLAGEYVEQYF. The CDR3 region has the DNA TGTGCCAGCAGCTTATCGTTAGCGGGGGAATATGTAGAGCAGTATTTT. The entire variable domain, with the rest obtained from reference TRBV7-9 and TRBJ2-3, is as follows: DTGVSQNPRHKITKRGQNVTFRCDPISEHNRLYWYRQTLGQGPEFLTYFQNEAQLEKSRLLSDRFSAERPKGSFSTLEIQRTEQGDSAMYLCASSLSLAGEYVEQYFGPGTRLTVL.

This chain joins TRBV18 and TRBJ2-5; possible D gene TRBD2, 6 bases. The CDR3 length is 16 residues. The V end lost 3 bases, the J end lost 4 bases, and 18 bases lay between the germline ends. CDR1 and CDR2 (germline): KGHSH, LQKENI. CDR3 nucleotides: TGTGCCAGCTCACCTCCAGTGGCGGGGTACGGAGAGACCCAGTACTTC. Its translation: CASSPPVAGYGETQYF.